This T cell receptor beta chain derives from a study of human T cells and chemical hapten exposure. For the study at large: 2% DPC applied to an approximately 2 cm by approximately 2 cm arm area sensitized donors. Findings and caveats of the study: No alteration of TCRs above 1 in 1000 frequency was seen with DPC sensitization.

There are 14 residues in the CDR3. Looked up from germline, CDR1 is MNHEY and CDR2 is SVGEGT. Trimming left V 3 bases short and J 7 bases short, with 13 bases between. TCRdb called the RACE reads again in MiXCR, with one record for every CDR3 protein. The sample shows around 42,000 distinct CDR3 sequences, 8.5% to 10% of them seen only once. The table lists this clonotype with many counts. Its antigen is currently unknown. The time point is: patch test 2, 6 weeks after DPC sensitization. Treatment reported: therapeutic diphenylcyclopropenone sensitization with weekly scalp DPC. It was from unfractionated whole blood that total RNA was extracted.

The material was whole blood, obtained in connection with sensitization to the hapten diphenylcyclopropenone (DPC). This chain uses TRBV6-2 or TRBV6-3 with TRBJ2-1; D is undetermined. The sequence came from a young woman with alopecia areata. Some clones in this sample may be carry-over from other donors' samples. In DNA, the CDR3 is TGTGCCAGCAGTTATCGACTTAACCTAAATGAGCAGTTCTTC. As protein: CASSYRLNLNEQFF.